A selection of T cell receptor beta chains follows, all from one sample in a study of T cells in Graves' hyperthyroidism and ophthalmopathy. A single record per CDR3 protein comes from TCRdb applying MiXCR to the multiplex PCR reads. The repertoire includes roughly 400,000 distinct CDR3 sequences, more than 12% of them detected once, and under 30% sits in the top ten. The sample was blood. These TCRs come from a man aged 50 to 59 with Graves' ophthalmopathy. Both conserved end residues are part of each CDR3. Fields, in order: clone size, J gene, D gene, V gene, CDR3 DNA, CDR3 protein. D genes are given only for firm matches. Clone sizes are given selectively: once, few, many, or a class where the clone is expanded.

>few|TRBJ2-4|TRBD2|TRBV9
TGTGCCAGCAGTTCTAGCGGAAAAAACATTCAGTACTTC
CASSSSGKNIQYF
>few|TRBJ2-7|NA|TRBV4-1
TGCGCCAGCAGGCCCTTTTATGTTATGGACAACGTCTTCTACGAGCAGTACTTC
CASRPFYVMDNVFYEQYF
>NA|TRBJ1-6|NA|TRBV12-3/TRBV12-4
TGTGCCAGCAGTTTAGTTGGAGCCAATTCACCCCTCCACTTT
CASSLVGANSPLHF
>many|TRBJ2-7|NA|TRBV30
TGTGCCTGGAGTAAGTGGGAGGTTCCCTACGAGCAGTACTTC
CAWSKWEVPYEQYF
>many|TRBJ2-1|TRBD2|TRBV11-2
TGTGCCAGCAGCCCATACCTAGCGGGAGACAATGAGCAGTTCTTC
CASSPYLAGDNEQFF
>few|TRBJ2-5|NA|TRBV28
TGTGCCAGCAGTTCGACCCGGACAGACCAAGAGACCCAGTACTTC
CASSSTRTDQETQYF
>many|TRBJ2-7|TRBD2|TRBV20-1
TGCAGTGCTATACCAGCGGGGTACTACGAGCAGTACTTC
CSAIPAGYYEQYF
>NA|TRBJ2-5|TRBD2|TRBV29-1
TGCAGCGTTGAAGTTGCGGGAGAGGTCCAAGAGACCCAGTACTTC
CSVEVAGEVQETQYF
>many|TRBJ1-5|NA|TRBV5-5
TGTGCCAGCAGCTTGGAGGCAAGCCCATGGAGGCCCCAGCATTTT
CASSLEASPWRPQHF
>NA|TRBJ2-5|TRBD1|TRBV5-1
TGCGCCAGCAGCCGACTTGGACAGGCCGAAGAGACCCAGTACTTC
CASSRLGQAEETQYF
>many|TRBJ2-5|NA|TRBV6-1
TGTGCCAGCAGTTACGCGGGACGGGGAGAGACCCAGTACTTC
CASSYAGRGETQYF
>many|TRBJ2-1|NA|TRBV2
TGTGCCAGCAGAGTGGCGAGGCCCAATGAGCAGTTCTTC
CASRVARPNEQFF
>many|TRBJ2-2|NA|TRBV5-6
TGTGCCAGCAGCCTGGCAGGCCGTTACACCGGGGAGCTGTTTTTT
CASSLAGRYTGELFF
>many|TRBJ2-5|TRBD2|TRBV5-6
TGTGCCAGCAGCGTTAGCGGGAATCGCGAGACCCAGTACTTC
CASSVSGNRETQYF
>NA|TRBJ2-7|NA|TRBV25-1
TGTGCCAGCAGTGAGGAGGAGAGGTGCCCCCCTCTGTACGAGCAGTACTTC
CASSEEERCPPLYEQYF
>many|TRBJ2-3|TRBD1|TRBV2
TGTGCCAGCAGAATGGGACAGGGAAACCCAGATACGCAGTATTTT
CASRMGQGNPDTQYF
>many|TRBJ1-5|NA|TRBV6-1
TGTGCCAGCAGCCCCAACGCCAGGAATCAGCCCCAGCATTTT
CASSPNARNQPQHF
>NA|TRBJ2-7|TRBD2|TRBV24-1
TGTGCCACCAGTGTCGGGGGATCTAGCGGGAGTTTTTACGAGCAGTACTTC
CATSVGGSSGSFYEQYF
>many|TRBJ2-7|TRBD2|TRBV29-1
TGCAGCGTTGAAGGCGGGAGGGCGGGCGAGCAGTACTTC
CSVEGGRAGEQYF
>few|TRBJ2-3|TRBD2|TRBV30
TGTGCCTGCCCGCGGCTAGCGGGACTCACAGATACGCAGTATTTT
CACPRLAGLTDTQYF
>few|TRBJ2-1|TRBD1|TRBV24-1
TGTGCCACCAGTGATCCTCGACAGGGCGTAGGGGACAACTACAATGAGCAGTTCTTC
CATSDPRQGVGDNYNEQFF
>many|TRBJ2-1|TRBD2|TRBV3-1
TGTGCCAGCAGCCACCCTAGCGGGAGATTCGACAATGAGCAGTTCTTC
CASSHPSGRFDNEQFF
>many|TRBJ2-1|NA|TRBV6-2/TRBV6-3
TGTGCCAGCAGCAAACTAGAGGTGGCGTGGAATGAGCAGTTCTTC
CASSKLEVAWNEQFF
>NA|TRBJ2-2|NA|TRBV19
TGTGCCAGTAGGGTGGAGCAGGGGTCGGGGGAGCTGTTTTTT
CASRVEQGSGELFF
>NA|TRBJ2-1|NA|TRBV27
TGTGCCAGCAGTTTATCGCAGGGAATATACAATGAGCAGTTCTTC
CASSLSQGIYNEQFF
>few|TRBJ2-3|NA|TRBV5-6
TGTGCCAGCAGCTGGGGCCTTGAGGAGATCACAGATACGCAGTATTTT
CASSWGLEEITDTQYF
>many|TRBJ2-1|NA|TRBV5-5
TGTGCCAGCAGCAAGATCCGGACCACCTACAATGAGCAGTTCTTC
CASSKIRTTYNEQFF
>many|TRBJ1-1|NA|TRBV7-9
TGTGCCAGCAGCTTAATAGCAGGGGATAACACTGAAGCTTTCTTT
CASSLIAGDNTEAFF
>NA|TRBJ2-5|NA|TRBV15
TGTGCCACCAGCAGAGATAGCGGCGGGGATAGGAACCAAGAGACCCAGTACTTC
CATSRDSGGDRNQETQYF